This is a list of T cell receptor beta chains from one sample in a study of CD8+CD57+ T cells in acquired aplastic anemia. TCRdb fed the reads into MiXCR, producing one record per CDR3 protein. This sample has around 210,000 distinct CDR3 sequences, with over 55% found just once. Sequencing was carried out using sorted CD4+, CD8+, or CD8+CD57+ T cells (not recorded which) from PBMCs. The receptors originated from a human donor with aplastic anemia. The conserved cysteine and the conserved F or W are not part of the CDR3 here. Fields, in order: V gene, J gene, CDR3 protein.

V gene: TRBV9
J gene: TRBJ1-6
CDR3 protein: ASSARGQGNSPLH

V gene: TRBV10-2
J gene: TRBJ1-5
CDR3 protein: ASRTTNLGEPQH

V gene: TRBV5-1
J gene: TRBJ2-2
CDR3 protein: ASSDETGSPTGELF

V gene: TRBV29-1
J gene: TRBJ1-2
CDR3 protein: SVEVGVGGTDGYT

V gene: TRBV10-3
J gene: TRBJ1-5
CDR3 protein: AIGYQPQH

V gene: TRBV19
J gene: TRBJ1-5
CDR3 protein: ASSIGVIPNQPQH

V gene: TRBV6-5
J gene: TRBJ2-3
CDR3 protein: ASSPGTDTQY

V gene: TRBV29-1
J gene: TRBJ2-5
CDR3 protein: SVEVQDREETQY

V gene: TRBV10-1
J gene: TRBJ2-6
CDR3 protein: ASSESSHGGRIRSGANVLT

V gene: TRBV2
J gene: TRBJ1-2
CDR3 protein: ASSGDIGYT

V gene: TRBV7-9
J gene: TRBJ1-2
CDR3 protein: ASSHGTGDHGYT

V gene: TRBV7-9
J gene: TRBJ2-3
CDR3 protein: ASNPRSGGGVTDTQY

V gene: TRBV7-2
J gene: TRBJ2-1
CDR3 protein: ASSLSATLEEQF

V gene: TRBV20-1
J gene: TRBJ2-3
CDR3 protein: SARDLRGALRNTQY

V gene: TRBV15
J gene: TRBJ2-6
CDR3 protein: ATSIRSGSGANVLT

V gene: TRBV7-8
J gene: TRBJ2-3
CDR3 protein: ASSGRDRGRGDTQY

V gene: TRBV7-9
J gene: TRBJ1-2
CDR3 protein: ASTKTPAGLDSYGYT

V gene: TRBV7-4
J gene: TRBJ2-2
CDR3 protein: ASSSGWIAGGPGELF

V gene: TRBV7-6
J gene: TRBJ2-5
CDR3 protein: ASSSLGYQETQY

V gene: TRBV10-3
J gene: TRBJ1-1
CDR3 protein: AISAGDEAF

V gene: TRBV10-3
J gene: TRBJ1-2
CDR3 protein: AIRLNAGGQLYGYT

V gene: TRBV7-9
J gene: TRBJ1-2
CDR3 protein: ASSLEGSRGYT

V gene: TRBV7-2
J gene: TRBJ2-7
CDR3 protein: ASSLGFGDYEQY

V gene: TRBV12-3/TRBV12-4
J gene: TRBJ2-5
CDR3 protein: ASSQGSTQETQY

V gene: TRBV2
J gene: TRBJ2-7
CDR3 protein: ASSSLGGGYEQY

V gene: TRBV7-9
J gene: TRBJ2-3
CDR3 protein: ASGRNRGSTSTDTQY

V gene: TRBV20-1
J gene: TRBJ2-5
CDR3 protein: SAQERETQY

V gene: TRBV15
J gene: TRBJ2-7
CDR3 protein: ATSEDRAYEQY

V gene: TRBV20-1
J gene: TRBJ1-5
CDR3 protein: SARDDRGFNQPQH

V gene: TRBV9
J gene: TRBJ2-7
CDR3 protein: ASSGRAAGYEQY

V gene: TRBV7-3
J gene: TRBJ1-1
CDR3 protein: ASSQSGVGTEAS

V gene: TRBV12-3/TRBV12-4
J gene: TRBJ1-1
CDR3 protein: ASSRTGTVAEQF

V gene: TRBV19
J gene: TRBJ1-1
CDR3 protein: ASTQGPLNTEAF

V gene: TRBV7-9
J gene: TRBJ1-2
CDR3 protein: ASSLWTQMLYSYT

V gene: TRBV6-5
J gene: TRBJ2-5
CDR3 protein: ASSPLGTQY

V gene: TRBV6-1
J gene: TRBJ1-1
CDR3 protein: ASIEGDTEAF

V gene: TRBV19
J gene: TRBJ2-2
CDR3 protein: ASWGRQNTGELF

V gene: TRBV24-1
J gene: TRBJ2-2
CDR3 protein: ATSDKRPGQGYAGELF

V gene: TRBV29-1
J gene: TRBJ1-1
CDR3 protein: SVGDAASEAF

V gene: TRBV28
J gene: TRBJ1-3
CDR3 protein: ASSPTLTGPSGNTIY

V gene: TRBV29-1
J gene: TRBJ2-7
CDR3 protein: SVDRDYEQY

V gene: TRBV20-1
J gene: TRBJ1-1
CDR3 protein: SARQGDTEAF

V gene: TRBV7-9
J gene: TRBJ2-5
CDR3 protein: ASSSRSGSSQESQY

V gene: TRBV29-1
J gene: TRBJ2-2
CDR3 protein: SVEGQGPGELF

V gene: TRBV5-5
J gene: TRBJ2-1
CDR3 protein: ASSFDPSSYNEQF

V gene: TRBV9
J gene: TRBJ2-7
CDR3 protein: ASSGPGQGREQY

V gene: TRBV29-1
J gene: TRBJ2-7
CDR3 protein: SVEGLRGLGYEQY

V gene: TRBV19
J gene: TRBJ2-3
CDR3 protein: ASSIDARLTDTQY

V gene: TRBV15
J gene: TRBJ2-5
CDR3 protein: ATSRAAGGVETQY

V gene: TRBV7-8
J gene: TRBJ1-1
CDR3 protein: ASSLSKGAEAF

V gene: TRBV7-9
J gene: TRBJ1-6
CDR3 protein: ASSPSLGGHSPLH

V gene: TRBV7-6
J gene: TRBJ2-7
CDR3 protein: ASSLAGLGSSYEQY

V gene: TRBV2
J gene: TRBJ2-3
CDR3 protein: ATRQGEGKDTQY

V gene: TRBV19
J gene: TRBJ2-5
CDR3 protein: ASSSGWETQY

V gene: TRBV12-3/TRBV12-4
J gene: TRBJ2-5
CDR3 protein: ASSLGGRGQETQY

V gene: TRBV2
J gene: TRBJ1-3
CDR3 protein: ASRAGPGSMYTIY

V gene: TRBV6-5
J gene: TRBJ1-1
CDR3 protein: ASSTTGLNTEAF